These T cell receptor beta chains were read from a single sample in a study of cytomegalovirus exposure and HLA in healthy donors. The method was immunoSEQ multiplex PCR; TCRdb's version includes in-frame clones alone and lacks a portion of them. The sample has 50,000 to 65,000 clones; roughly 71% are singletons. Sequenced input: PBMCs. These receptors were taken from a man between 50 and 59 years old in good health and CMV-seropositive. CDR3s include the opening cysteine and the closing phenylalanine or tryptophan. D genes are given only for firm matches. A clone size is listed for some rows: how often the clone was seen (once, few, many), or a class if it is expanded.

j_call clone_size v_call d_call cdr3_nt cdr3_aa
TRBJ1-2 few TRBV5-4 - TGTGCCAGCAGCCCTAGACAGGACTATGGCTACACCTTC CASSPRQDYGYTF
TRBJ1-4 - TRBV2 TRBD1 TGTGCCAGCCAGACAGGGACAGGGGGTGAAAAACTGTTTTTT CASQTGTGGEKLFF
TRBJ2-2 - TRBV6-1 - TGTGCCAGCAGTGATGAGGGCGAGGTAGCCGGGGAGCTGTTTTTT CASSDEGEVAGELFF
TRBJ2-7 - TRBV10-3 TRBD1 TGTGCCACCTGGGGGACAGGGGCCCACGAGCAGTACTTC CATWGTGAHEQYF
TRBJ2-3 once TRBV2 - TGTGCCAGCGTTCGAGGCCTAGAGACAGATACGCAGTATTTT CASVRGLETDTQYF
TRBJ2-5 once TRBV7-7 TRBD2 TGTGCCAGCAGCATCGGGAGGCGGGGGGCGACAAGAGAGACCCAGTACTTC CASSIGRRGATRETQYF
TRBJ1-1 few TRBV4-1 - TGCGCCAGCAGCCAAGGGGTACAGGGGAACACTGAAGCTTTCTTT CASSQGVQGNTEAFF
TRBJ2-1 - TRBV27 TRBD2 TGTGCCAGCAGTTTCACTCTGGCTAGCGGGAGACTAGGATACAATGAGCAGTTCTTC CASSFTLASGRLGYNEQFF
TRBJ1-1 few TRBV25-1 - TGTGCCAGTTCAGGTGGAACTGAAGCTTTCTTT CASSGGTEAFF
TRBJ2-7 - TRBV5-1 - TGCGCCAGCAGCCGATTAGAACCTCAGGGTGGGAGGAACGAGCAGTACTTC CASSRLEPQGGRNEQYF
TRBJ2-7 - TRBV7-2 - TGTGCCAGCAGCTTAGGGGGGCCCTACGAGCAGTACTTC CASSLGGPYEQYF
TRBJ1-2 - TRBV5-6 - TGTGCCAGCAGCTTGGGGGGGGTTGGGATCTATGGCTACACCTTC CASSLGGVGIYGYTF
TRBJ1-2 once TRBV7-8 - TGTGCCAGCAGCTTAGTAGGGGATGGCTACACCTTC CASSLVGDGYTF
TRBJ2-3 - TRBV18 - TGTGCCAGCTCACCACAAAAGTTGCGCTACACAGATACGCAGTATTTT CASSPQKLRYTDTQYF
TRBJ2-2 - TRBV7-2 TRBD2 TGTGCCAGCAGCTCCATGCTCGGGAGGGCCACCGGGGAGCTGTTTTTT CASSSMLGRATGELFF
TRBJ1-2 - TRBV9 TRBD1 TGTGCCAGCAGCGGACAGGGAGGAGGCTACACCTTC CASSGQGGGYTF
TRBJ1-2 - TRBV18 TRBD1 TGTGCCAGCTCACTAGGGACAGCTTTCTATGGCTACACCTTC CASSLGTAFYGYTF